The present T cell receptor (beta chain) was sequenced within a study of T cells after yellow fever vaccination (dated by TCRdb to about 2019). About the study as a whole: The SMART-Seq v4 Ultra Low Input RNA kit was used to prepare libraries from fractions with low cell numbers. To follow T-cell clones before and after both primary and booster YFV17D yellow fever vaccination, bulk TCR alpha and beta repertoires underwent longitudinal sequencing. Two healthy male donors, one aged 18 to 30 and one aged 30 to 40 years, made up the cohort. Blood samples were taken at several timepoints before and after primary and secondary immunization, and bulk PBMC replicates and cell subsets were isolated. Broader findings and caveats from the paper: After the booster, most clones that had expanded after primary vaccination were detected again (about 97% of CD4 and around nine tenths of CD8), suggesting broad maintenance of memory. Only two donors were included in the study, so the extent to which the findings can be generalized is limited. Compared with the primary T-cell response, the secondary T-cell response was faster but weaker, reaching its peak on day 5 rather than on day 15. A small fraction of clonotypes appeared in both the CD4 and CD8 compartments, likely as a result of convergent recombination. Because abundant contaminating clonotypes from the bulk population could be contained in FACS-sorted repertoires, computational filtering was required.

TCR cDNA was synthesized by 5'RACE template switching, through which a universal primer site and unique molecular identifiers were introduced. cDNA synthesis was primed from both the TCR alpha and TCR beta constant segments. Library amplification involved two PCR steps, and the second step added sample barcodes and sequencing adapters. Sequencing of libraries was done on Illumina HiSeq 2500 (2x100 bp) or NovaSeq (2x150 bp). The paper's data handling went like this. Demultiplexing of reads and collapsing into UMI consensus sequences were performed with MIGEC, and V(D)J alignment was carried out with MiXCR. Vaccine-responding clonotypes were identified with edgeR using replicate PBMC samples, with FDR below 0.01 and a log2 fold change above 5 up to day 15 being required. Each bulk clonotype was labeled CD4 or CD8 based on which sequenced repertoire, CD4 or CD8, contained the clonotype at higher abundance. Clones were called with MiXCR by TCRdb after fastp trimmed the public reads at Q25, and only in-frame beta chains were retained. CDR3 protein sequences are deduplicated, and each keeps its most common genes and DNA. TCRdb's processing, not the authors' own work, is the source of the V and J calls. Counted in this sample were a few hundred thousand distinct CDR3 sequences; 6.8% of them appeared once. The ten largest clonotypes hold 15% to 20% of the sample.

This specimen's treatment or condition label, per the study, means: live attenuated yellow fever vaccine strain. At each blood-draw timepoint, two biological replicates of bulk PBMCs were collected. A standard Ficoll-Paque protocol was used to isolate PBMCs from peripheral blood. TriZol was used to extract RNA from bulk PBMCs, from CD4 and CD8 fractions, and from dextramer-positive and dextramer-negative fractions. The table lists this clonotype with many counts. The antigen this receptor binds is unknown. Base qualities are not provided; no much larger clone lies one nucleotide away. Sample: PBMCs, taken roughly seven weeks after the first yellow fever vaccination. This receptor was identified in a man aged 18-30 years who received the YFV17D yellow fever vaccine.

The sequence in DNA is TGCGCCAGCAGTCCACGACTGGGCGGGGAGCTGTTTTTT. Protein translation: CASSPRLGGELFF. Recombination connected TRBV5-1 to TRBJ2-2; the D gene assignment is ambiguous. V is pared back by 5 bases and J by 7 bases, with 12 bases lying between the germline termini. The germline V gene sets CDR1 to SGHRS and CDR2 to YFSETQ. Measured from the cysteine to the phenylalanine, the CDR3 is 13 residues long. Just the 39-base CDR3 DNA is kept, in frame starting at base 1.